The rows below give T cell receptor beta chains drawn from one sample of a study of cytomegalovirus exposure and HLA in healthy donors. Assay: immunoSEQ multiplex PCR; the TCRdb copy retains only in-frame clones and omits some. The data hold roughly 230,000 clones, with more than 75% observed a single time. Sequences were obtained from PBMCs. Receptors were obtained from a girl aged 2 to 9 in good health and CMV-seronegative. CDR3s include the opening cysteine and the closing phenylalanine or tryptophan. A D gene is named only where the DNA matches it firmly. For some rows the clone size is stated as once, few or many, or as a class when expanded; others skip it.

CDR3aa	CDR3nt	d_gene	abundance	v_gene	j_gene
CASSHGPGLNYGYTF	TGTGCCAGCAGCCACGGTCCAGGCCTTAACTATGGCTACACCTTC	.	.	TRBV14	TRBJ1-2
CASRDRGASPSGYGYTF	TGCGCCAGCAGGGACAGGGGGGCCTCCCCTAGCGGTTATGGCTACACCTTC	TRBD1	.	TRBV10-2	TRBJ1-2
CASSQRQDQETQYF	TGCGCCAGCAGCCAAAGACAGGACCAAGAGACCCAGTACTTC	.	.	TRBV5-1	TRBJ2-5
CASSLSGKNTEAFF	TGTGCCAGCAGCTTGTCAGGGAAGAACACTGAAGCTTTCTTT	.	.	TRBV5-8	TRBJ1-1
CASSPGQRGLTEAFF	TGTGCCAGCTCACCGGGACAGCGAGGGCTCACTGAAGCTTTCTTT	TRBD1	once	TRBV18	TRBJ1-1
CASSLDVRGSDGYTF	TGCGCCAGCAGCTTGGACGTCCGGGGAAGCGATGGCTACACCTTC	.	.	TRBV5-1	TRBJ1-2
CASSAWLAETYNEQFF	TGTGCCAGCAGTGCCTGGCTAGCGGAGACCTACAATGAGCAGTTCTTC	TRBD2	.	TRBV2	TRBJ2-1
CASSPRQGMRTYEQYF	TGCGCCAGCAGCCCACGACAGGGTATGAGGACCTACGAGCAGTACTTC	TRBD1	.	TRBV5-1	TRBJ2-7
CASSMGALGYTF	TGTGCCAGTAGTATGGGGGCCCTGGGCTACACCTTC	.	.	TRBV19	TRBJ1-2
CASSLPYRGENTIYF	TGCGCCAGCAGCTTACCTTACAGGGGTGAAAACACCATATATTTT	TRBD1	.	TRBV5-1	TRBJ1-3
CAWSQNEQFF	TGTGCCTGGAGTCAGAATGAGCAGTTCTTC	.	.	TRBV30	TRBJ2-1
CASSPRAGNEKLFF	TGTGCCAGCAGCCCCCGTGCAGGGAATGAAAAACTGTTTTTT	.	.	TRBV14	TRBJ1-4
CASSPAPGGPREQYF	TGTGCCAGCAGCCCCGCCCCTGGGGGCCCCAGGGAGCAGTACTTC	.	.	TRBV7-7	TRBJ2-7